Presented here are 9 T cell receptor beta chains from one specimen sequenced in a study of patients and donors after allogeneic stem cell transplantation. Via MiXCR, TCRdb re-called the RT-PCR reads, giving one row per CDR3 protein. The repertoire holds 50,000 to 60,000 distinct CDR3 sequences, with roughly 15% as singletons. The sample was blood, either unsorted or a sorted T cell fraction (not recorded which). The receptors were sampled from a human donor who was either an allogeneic HSCT recipient or a stem cell or donor lymphocyte infusion donor (not recorded which). It is not recorded whose cells these are; they may come from a transplant donor.

This clonotype has only a few counts. The V and J genes are TRBV5-1 and TRBJ2-2; maybe TRBD1 (6 bases). Trimming removed 2 bases at V and 5 bases at J, with 10 bases between. This CDR3 is built from 14 residues. Per the germline V gene, CDR1 is SGHRS and CDR2 is YFSETQ. CDR3 region: CASSFTTGTGELFF. In DNA form, the CDR3 reads TGCGCCAGCAGCTTTACTACAGGGACCGGGGAGCTGTTTTTT.

This chain connects TRBV15 to TRBJ2-7, with 8 bases that match TRBD2. Germline V gives CDR1 LNHNV, CDR2 YYDKDF (reference sequence). V dropped 0 bases and J dropped 3; count of bases not matched to a gene: 4. CDR3 length equals 15 residues. CDR3 loop: CATSREVAGNYEQYF. CDR3 coding DNA: TGTGCCACCAGCAGAGAGGTAGCGGGAAACTACGAGCAGTACTTC.

This clonotype has ten or more counts. The CDR3 nucleotides read TGTGCCAGCAGCTTACCTTCCTCACACAGGGATAGCACTGAAGCTTTCTTT. Translation: CASSLPSSHRDSTEAFF. This rearrangement joins TRBV7-9 to TRBJ1-1; tentatively, D is TRBD1 (6 bases). V gave up 2 bases and J gave up 4 bases, with 20 bases separating them. This CDR3 region has 17 residues. Germline V CDR1 and CDR2: SEHNR, FQNEAQ (reference sequence).

In this sample, this clonotype turned up many times. This chain connects TRBV11-2 to TRBJ2-7; no clear D. Germline V lookup: CDR1 SGHAT, CDR2 FQNNGV. V lost 4 bases and J 0 bases, leaving 1 base between the germline ends. CDR3 length: 11 residues. The CDR3 DNA reads TGTGCCAGCAGCTCCTCCTACGAGCAGTACTTC. It specifies CASSSSYEQYF.

In nucleotides, the CDR3 is TGCGCCAGCAGCCTTCGACTAGCGGGAGGCCCTGTGGACGGCAATGAGCAGTTCTTC. Its protein product is CASSLRLAGGPVDGNEQFF. The rearrangement joins TRBV5-1 to TRBJ2-1; 13 nucleotides agree with TRBD2. The junction had 16 bases not matched to a gene; V was cut back by 4 bases and J by 6 bases. From germline, CDR1 is SGHRS and CDR2 YFSETQ. The CDR3 is made up of 19 amino acids.

The V and J genes are TRBV27 and TRBJ2-5, with a possible D match to TRBD2 (5 bases). The CDR3 has 15 residues. Trimming shortened V by 0 bases and J by 2 bases, and 10 bases separated the two germline ends. Looked up from germline, CDR1 is MNHEY and CDR2 is SMNVEV (reference sequence). CDR3 nucleotide sequence: TGTGCCAGCAGTTTATCCGGCGGGTGGCAAGAGACCCAGTACTTC. Translated: CASSLSGGWQETQYF.

A few counts support this clonotype. This chain joins TRBV29-1 and TRBJ2-1; the D gene is possibly TRBD1 (7 bases). The CDR3 covers 14 residues. Per the germline V gene, CDR1 is SQVTM and CDR2 is ANQGSEA. The CDR3 protein is CTGGAGGSYNEQFF. CDR3 nucleotides: TGCACTGGAGGGGCAGGGGGCTCCTACAATGAGCAGTTCTTC.

This clonotype was observed a handful of times. The chain recombines TRBV27 with TRBJ2-1; 10 positions match TRBD2. J lost 2 bases, V lost 8 bases, and 15 bases had no gene match. Per germline, CDR1 MNHEY and CDR2 SMNVEV (reference sequence). This CDR3 is 18 amino acids long. The CDR3 DNA sequence: TGTGCCAGCGGAGAGGGGCTAGCGGGAGTCCTTCCCTACAATGAGCAGTTCTTC. Its translation: CASGEGLAGVLPYNEQFF.

The sample holds a few counts of this clonotype. The rearrangement uses TRBV7-8 and TRBJ2-1, with D hard to call. The CDR3 contains 14 residues. Germline CDR1 is SGHVS and CDR2 is FQNEAQ. Trimming left V 3 bases short and J 0 bases short, with 6 bases between. The CDR3 region has the DNA TGTGCCAGCAGCTTTGTGGACTCCTACAATGAGCAGTTCTTC. Translation gives CASSFVDSYNEQFF.